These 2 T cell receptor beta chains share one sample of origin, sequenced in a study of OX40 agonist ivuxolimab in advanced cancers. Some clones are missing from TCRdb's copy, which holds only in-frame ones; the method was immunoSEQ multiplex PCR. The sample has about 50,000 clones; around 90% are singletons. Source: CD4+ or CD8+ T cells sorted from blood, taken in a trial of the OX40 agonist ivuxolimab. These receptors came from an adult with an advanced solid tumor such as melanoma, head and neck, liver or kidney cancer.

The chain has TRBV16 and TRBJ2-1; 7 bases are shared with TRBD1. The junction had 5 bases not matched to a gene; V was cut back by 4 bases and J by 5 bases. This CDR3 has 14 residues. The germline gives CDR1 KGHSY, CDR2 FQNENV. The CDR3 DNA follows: TGTGCCAGCAGCCGACAGGGATTTAACAATGAGCAGTTCTTC. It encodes CASSRQGFNNEQFF.

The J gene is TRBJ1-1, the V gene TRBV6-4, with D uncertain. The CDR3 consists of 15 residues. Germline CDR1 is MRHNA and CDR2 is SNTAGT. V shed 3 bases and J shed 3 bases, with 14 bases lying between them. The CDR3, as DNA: TGTGCCAGCAGTGAGTCCTGGGCTGGGGACACTGAAGCTTTCTTT. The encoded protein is CASSESWAGDTEAFF.